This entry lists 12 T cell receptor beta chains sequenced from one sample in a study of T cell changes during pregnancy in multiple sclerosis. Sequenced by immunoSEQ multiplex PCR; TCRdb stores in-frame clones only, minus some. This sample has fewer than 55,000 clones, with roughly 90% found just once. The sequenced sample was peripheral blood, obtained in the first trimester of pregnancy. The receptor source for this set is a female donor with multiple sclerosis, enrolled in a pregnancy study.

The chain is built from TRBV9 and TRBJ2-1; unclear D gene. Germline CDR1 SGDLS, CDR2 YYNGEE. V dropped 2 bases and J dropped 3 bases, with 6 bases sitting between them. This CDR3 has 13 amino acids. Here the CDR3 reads CASSVSLYNEQFF. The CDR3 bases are TGTGCCAGCAGCGTTTCCCTCTACAATGAGCAGTTCTTC.

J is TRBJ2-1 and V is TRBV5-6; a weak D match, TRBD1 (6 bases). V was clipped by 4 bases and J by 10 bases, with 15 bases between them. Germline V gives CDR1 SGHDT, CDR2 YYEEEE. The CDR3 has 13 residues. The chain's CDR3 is CASSPRLGQEQFF. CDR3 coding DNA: TGTGCCAGCAGCCCCAGACTCGGACAGGAGCAGTTCTTC.

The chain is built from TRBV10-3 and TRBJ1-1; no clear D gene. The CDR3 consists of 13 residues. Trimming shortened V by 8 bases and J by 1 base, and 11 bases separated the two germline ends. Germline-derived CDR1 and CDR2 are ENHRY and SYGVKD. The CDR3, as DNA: TGTGCCATCGGAGAGTGGAGGAACACTGAAGCTTTCTTT. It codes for CAIGEWRNTEAFF.

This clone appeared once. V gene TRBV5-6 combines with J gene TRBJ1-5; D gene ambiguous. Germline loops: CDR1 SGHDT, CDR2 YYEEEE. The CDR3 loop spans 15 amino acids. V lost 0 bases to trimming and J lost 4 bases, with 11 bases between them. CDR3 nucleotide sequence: TGTGCCAGCAGCTTGGCCATCGGGGTAAATCAGCCCCAGCATTTT. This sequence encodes CASSLAIGVNQPQHF.

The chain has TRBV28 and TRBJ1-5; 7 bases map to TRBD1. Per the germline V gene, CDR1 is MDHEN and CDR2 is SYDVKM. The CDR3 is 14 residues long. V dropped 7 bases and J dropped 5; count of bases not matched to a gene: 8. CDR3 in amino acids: CASTQQGNYQPQHF. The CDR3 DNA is TGTGCCAGCACCCAACAGGGGAACTATCAGCCCCAGCATTTT.

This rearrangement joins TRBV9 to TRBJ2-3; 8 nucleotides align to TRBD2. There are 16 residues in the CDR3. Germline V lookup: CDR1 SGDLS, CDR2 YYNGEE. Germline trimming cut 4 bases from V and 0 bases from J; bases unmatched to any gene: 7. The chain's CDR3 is CASSPRLAQSTDTQYF. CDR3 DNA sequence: TGTGCCAGCAGCCCCCGACTAGCGCAAAGCACAGATACGCAGTATTTT.

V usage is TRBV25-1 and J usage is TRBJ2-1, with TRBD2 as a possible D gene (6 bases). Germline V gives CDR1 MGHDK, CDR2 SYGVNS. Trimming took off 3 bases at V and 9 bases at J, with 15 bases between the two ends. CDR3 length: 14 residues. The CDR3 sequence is CASSDPGTGGEQFF. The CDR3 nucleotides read TGTGCCAGCAGTGACCCCGGGACTGGGGGTGAGCAGTTCTTC.

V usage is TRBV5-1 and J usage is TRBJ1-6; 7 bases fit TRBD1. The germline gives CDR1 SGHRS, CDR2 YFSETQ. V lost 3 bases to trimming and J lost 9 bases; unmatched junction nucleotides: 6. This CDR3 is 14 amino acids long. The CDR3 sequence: CASSSTNRGSPLHF. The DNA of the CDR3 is TGCGCCAGCAGCTCAACAAACAGGGGTTCACCCCTCCACTTT.

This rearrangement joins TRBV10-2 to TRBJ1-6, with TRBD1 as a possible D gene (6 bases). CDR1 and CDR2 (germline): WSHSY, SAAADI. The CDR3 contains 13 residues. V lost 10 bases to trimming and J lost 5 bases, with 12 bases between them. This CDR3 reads CAIAQGDNSPLHF. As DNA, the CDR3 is TGCGCCATCGCACAGGGCGATAATTCACCCCTCCACTTT.

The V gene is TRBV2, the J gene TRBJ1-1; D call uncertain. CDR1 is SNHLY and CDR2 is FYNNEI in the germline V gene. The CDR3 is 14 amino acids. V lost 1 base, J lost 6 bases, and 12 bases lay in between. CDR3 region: CASSEVGDWAEAFF. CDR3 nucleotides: TGTGCCAGCAGTGAAGTTGGAGACTGGGCTGAAGCTTTCTTT.

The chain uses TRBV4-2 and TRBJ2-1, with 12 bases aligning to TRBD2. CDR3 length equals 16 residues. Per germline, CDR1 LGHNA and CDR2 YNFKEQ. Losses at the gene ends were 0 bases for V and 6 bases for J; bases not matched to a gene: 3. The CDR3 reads CASSQEASGGANEQFF. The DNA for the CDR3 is TGTGCCAGCAGCCAAGAAGCTAGCGGGGGGGCCAATGAGCAGTTCTTC.

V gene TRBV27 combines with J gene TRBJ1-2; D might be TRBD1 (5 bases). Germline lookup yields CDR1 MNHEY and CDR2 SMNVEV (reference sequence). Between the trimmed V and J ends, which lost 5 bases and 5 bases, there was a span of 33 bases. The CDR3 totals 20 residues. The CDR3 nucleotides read TGTGCCAGCAGTCGCCCCACCTACATCGGATCGACGGGGGAACTATATGGCTACACCTTC. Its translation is CASSRPTYIGSTGELYGYTF.